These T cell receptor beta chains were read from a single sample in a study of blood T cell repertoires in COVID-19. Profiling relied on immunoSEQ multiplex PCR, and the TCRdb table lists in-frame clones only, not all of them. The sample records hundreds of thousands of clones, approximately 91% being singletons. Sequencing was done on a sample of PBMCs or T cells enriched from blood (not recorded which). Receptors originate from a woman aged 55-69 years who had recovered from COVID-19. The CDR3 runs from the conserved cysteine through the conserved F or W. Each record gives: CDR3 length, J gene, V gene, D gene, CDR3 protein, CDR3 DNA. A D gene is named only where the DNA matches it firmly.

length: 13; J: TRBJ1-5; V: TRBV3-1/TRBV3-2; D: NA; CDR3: CASSSQGNQPQHF; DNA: TGTGCCAGCAGCTCACAGGGTAATCAGCCCCAGCATTTT
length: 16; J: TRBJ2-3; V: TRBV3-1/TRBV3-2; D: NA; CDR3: CASSQVQGRGTDTQYF; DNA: TGTGCCAGCAGCCAAGTCCAGGGGCGGGGCACAGATACGCAGTATTTT
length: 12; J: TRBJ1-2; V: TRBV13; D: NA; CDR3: CASSWGRWGYTF; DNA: TGTGCCAGCAGCTGGGGGCGGTGGGGCTACACCTTC
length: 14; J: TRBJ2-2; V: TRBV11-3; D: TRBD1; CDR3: CASSPGTGAGELFF; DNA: TGTGCCAGCAGCCCCGGGACAGGGGCCGGGGAGCTGTTTTTT
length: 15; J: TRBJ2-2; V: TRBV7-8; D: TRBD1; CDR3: CASSPDRANTGELFF; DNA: TGTGCCAGCAGCCCCGACAGGGCGAACACCGGGGAGCTGTTTTTT
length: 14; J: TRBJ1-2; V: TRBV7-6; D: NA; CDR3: CASSLQGDGYGYTF; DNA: TGTGCCAGCAGCCTACAGGGTGATGGATATGGCTACACCTTC
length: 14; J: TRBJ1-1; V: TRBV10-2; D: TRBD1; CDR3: CASSPSGGPTEAFF; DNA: TGCGCCAGCAGTCCCTCAGGGGGCCCCACTGAAGCTTTCTTT
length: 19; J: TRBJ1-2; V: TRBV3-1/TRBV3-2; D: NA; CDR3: CASSQELQGKYLGDYGYTF; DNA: TGTGCCAGCAGCCAAGAGCTACAGGGCAAATACCTTGGGGACTATGGCTACACCTTC
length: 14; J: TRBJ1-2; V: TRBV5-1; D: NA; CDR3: CASSLRGVGYGYTF; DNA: TGCGCCAGCAGCTTGAGAGGAGTTGGCTATGGCTACACCTTC
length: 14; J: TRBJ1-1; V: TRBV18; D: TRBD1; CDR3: CASSPGQVGTEAFF; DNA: TGTGCCAGCTCACCGGGACAGGTGGGAACTGAAGCTTTCTTT
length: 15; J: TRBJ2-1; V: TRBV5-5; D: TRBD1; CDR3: CASASGTGDYNEQFF; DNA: TGTGCCAGCGCGTCCGGGACAGGTGATTACAATGAGCAGTTCTTC
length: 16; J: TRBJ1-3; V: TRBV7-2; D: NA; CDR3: CASSLAQRVSGNTIYF; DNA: TGTGCCAGCAGCTTAGCGCAAAGAGTCTCTGGAAACACCATATATTTT
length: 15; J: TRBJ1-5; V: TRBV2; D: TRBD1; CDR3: CASSGDRGKNQPQHF; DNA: TGTGCCAGCAGCGGGGACAGGGGGAAAAATCAGCCCCAGCATTTT
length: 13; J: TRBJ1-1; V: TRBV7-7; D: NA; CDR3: CASSFGTNTEAFF; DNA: TGTGCTAGTTCCTTCGGGACAAACACTGAAGCTTTCTTT
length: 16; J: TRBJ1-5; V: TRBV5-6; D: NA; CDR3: CASSSNGRGLHQPQHF; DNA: TGTGCCAGCAGCTCGAATGGCAGGGGATTGCATCAGCCCCAGCATTTT
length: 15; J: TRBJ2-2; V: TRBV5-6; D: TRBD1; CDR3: CASSLVQGATGELFF; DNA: TGTGCCAGCAGCTTGGTTCAGGGGGCGACCGGGGAGCTGTTTTTT
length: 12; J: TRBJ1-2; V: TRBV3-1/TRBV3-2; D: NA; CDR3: CASSSYYYGYTF; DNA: TGTGCCAGCAGCTCATACTACTATGGCTACACCTTC
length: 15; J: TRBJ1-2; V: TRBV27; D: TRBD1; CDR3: CASSPAEGANYGYTF; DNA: TGTGCCAGCAGTCCCGCGGAGGGGGCGAACTATGGCTACACCTTC
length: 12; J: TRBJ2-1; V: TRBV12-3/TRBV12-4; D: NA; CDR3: CASSWTPNEQFF; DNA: TGTGCCAGCAGCTGGACACCTAATGAGCAGTTCTTC
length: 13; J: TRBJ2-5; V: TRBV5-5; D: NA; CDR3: CASSLQGFETQYF; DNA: TGTGCCAGCAGCTTACAGGGTTTCGAGACCCAGTACTTC
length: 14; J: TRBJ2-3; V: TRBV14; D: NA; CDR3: CASSQDERPDTQYF; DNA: TGTGCCAGCAGCCAAGATGAGCGACCAGATACGCAGTATTTT
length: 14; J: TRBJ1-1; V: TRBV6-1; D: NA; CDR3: CASSEIIGGTEAFF; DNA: TGTGCCAGCAGTGAAATTATCGGGGGAACTGAAGCTTTCTTT
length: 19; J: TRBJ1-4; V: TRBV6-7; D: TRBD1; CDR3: CASSYSIVREGAGNEKLFF; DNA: TGTGCCAGCAGTTACTCGATAGTTCGCGAGGGGGCAGGTAATGAAAAACTGTTTTTT
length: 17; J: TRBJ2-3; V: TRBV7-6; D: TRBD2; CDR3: CASSLFSSGGFTDTQYF; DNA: TGTGCCAGCAGCTTATTTTCTAGCGGGGGATTCACAGATACGCAGTATTTT
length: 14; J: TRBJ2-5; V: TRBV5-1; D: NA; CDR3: CASSFGDNRETQYF; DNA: TGCGCCAGCAGCTTCGGGGACAACCGAGAGACCCAGTACTTC
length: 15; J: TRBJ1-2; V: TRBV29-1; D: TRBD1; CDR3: CSVVGVGTGDYGYTF; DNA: TGCAGCGTTGTAGGGGTCGGGACAGGGGACTATGGCTACACCTTC
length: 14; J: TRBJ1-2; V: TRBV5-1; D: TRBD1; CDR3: CASSLGTGNYGYTF; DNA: TGCGCCAGCAGCTTGGGGACAGGGAACTATGGCTACACCTTC
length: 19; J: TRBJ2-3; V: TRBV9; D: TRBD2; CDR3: CASSVAATSGGTSTDTQYF; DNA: TGTGCCAGCAGCGTCGCCGCGACTAGCGGGGGGACCAGCACAGATACGCAGTATTTT